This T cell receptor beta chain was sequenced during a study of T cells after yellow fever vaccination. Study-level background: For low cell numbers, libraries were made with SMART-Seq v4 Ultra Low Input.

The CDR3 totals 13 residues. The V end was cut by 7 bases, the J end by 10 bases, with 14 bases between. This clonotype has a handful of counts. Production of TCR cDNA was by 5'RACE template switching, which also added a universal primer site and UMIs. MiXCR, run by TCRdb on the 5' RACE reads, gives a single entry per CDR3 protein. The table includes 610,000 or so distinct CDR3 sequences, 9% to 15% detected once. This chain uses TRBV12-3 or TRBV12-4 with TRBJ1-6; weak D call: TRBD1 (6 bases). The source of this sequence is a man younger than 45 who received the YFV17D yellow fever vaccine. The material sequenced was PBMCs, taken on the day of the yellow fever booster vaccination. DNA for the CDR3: TGTGCCAGCAATATAGGGGGGTTGTCACCCCTCCACTTT. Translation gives CASNIGGLSPLHF.